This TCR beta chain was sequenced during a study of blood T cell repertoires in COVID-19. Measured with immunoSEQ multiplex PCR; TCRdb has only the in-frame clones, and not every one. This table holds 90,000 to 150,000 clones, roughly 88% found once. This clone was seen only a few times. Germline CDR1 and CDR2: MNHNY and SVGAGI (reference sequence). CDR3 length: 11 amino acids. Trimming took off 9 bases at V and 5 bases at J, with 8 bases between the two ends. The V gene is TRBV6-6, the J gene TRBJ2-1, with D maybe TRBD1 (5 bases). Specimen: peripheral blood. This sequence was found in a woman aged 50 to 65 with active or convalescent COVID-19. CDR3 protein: CASTGNNEQFF. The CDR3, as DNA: TGTGCCAGTACAGGAAACAATGAGCAGTTCTTC.